This TCR beta chain derives from a study of cytomegalovirus exposure and HLA in healthy donors. Study-wide points: Apart from CMV serostatus, no immune exposure information was available.

V dropped 6 bases and J dropped 6 bases, with 14 bases sitting between them. The CDR3 length is 14 residues. The germline V gene encodes CDR1 MNHNY and CDR2 SVGAGI (reference sequence). Worth noting for this clone: Antigen: not known.

PCR was performed using 60 Vbeta and 13 Jbeta primers. Measured with immunoSEQ multiplex PCR; TCRdb has only the in-frame clones, and not every one. This sample's clone table lists some 130,000 clones. This clonotype was sampled from a man between 18 and 35 years old in good health and CMV-seronegative. The sample taken for sequencing was PBMCs. The chain links TRBV6-6 to TRBJ2-2; D may be TRBD1 (5 bases). The CDR3 reads CASSSTSGPGELFF. The CDR3 DNA reads as TGTGCCAGCAGCTCAACTTCAGGGCCCGGGGAGCTGTTTTTT.